The TCR beta chain under discussion was sequenced for a study of immune characterization of retroperitoneal liposarcoma. V was pared by 1 base and J by 4 bases, with 11 bases between. CDR3 length: 15 residues. The germline V gene encodes CDR1 SGHDN and CDR2 FVKESK. MiXCR, run by TCRdb on the PCR reads, gives a single entry per CDR3 protein. The repertoire holds roughly 11,000 distinct CDR3 sequences, 22% seen once, with 8% to 9% in the top ten. The rearrangement joins TRBV14 to TRBJ2-1, with D hard to call. Sequenced: blood. The receptor was isolated from a female donor with retroperitoneal liposarcoma. The CDR3 region has the DNA TGTGCCAGCAGCCAAGGGGTTGTGGATTACAATGAGCAGTTCTTC. Protein sequence: CASSQGVVDYNEQFF.